A selection of T cell receptor beta chains follows, all from one sample in a study of beta chain features in type 1 diabetes. Measured with immunoSEQ multiplex PCR; TCRdb has only the in-frame clones, and not every one. The repertoire holds about 47,000 clones, with roughly 40% as singletons. The sample comprised stem cell memory CD4+ T cells from blood. The receptors were sampled from a man aged 25 to 40 with type 1 diabetes. Each CDR3 is given with its conserved first and last residue. Fields, in order: CDR3 DNA, CDR3 protein, D gene, clone size, V gene, J gene. D genes are given only for firm matches. Clone size appears in some rows only: once, few, many, or a class for an expanded clone.

DNA: TGTGCCAGTAGTAGAGGACTAGCGGCCGGGGAGCTGTTTTTT
CDR3: CASSRGLAAGELFF
D: TRBD2
size: .
V: TRBV19
J: TRBJ2-2

DNA: TGTGCCAGCAGCTTTGCAAGGGAGACTGAAGCTTTCTTT
CDR3: CASSFARETEAFF
D: .
size: few
V: TRBV7-2
J: TRBJ1-1

DNA: TGTGCCAGCAGTTTATGGGGAGGGACAGGGGGCTATAGCAATCAGCCCCAGCATTTT
CDR3: CASSLWGGTGGYSNQPQHF
D: TRBD1
size: .
V: TRBV28
J: TRBJ1-5

DNA: TGTGCCAGCAGTGAATCCCGGACAGGGCTGTTTGGCTACACCTTC
CDR3: CASSESRTGLFGYTF
D: TRBD1
size: .
V: TRBV2
J: TRBJ1-2

DNA: TGTGCCAGCTCACCCTCTCGATCACAGGGGAACTATGGCTACACCTTC
CDR3: CASSPSRSQGNYGYTF
D: TRBD1
size: few
V: TRBV18
J: TRBJ1-2

DNA: TGTGCCACCGGGCGGGGGTACGCCTACGAGCAGTACTTC
CDR3: CATGRGYAYEQYF
D: TRBD2
size: once
V: TRBV11-2
J: TRBJ2-7

DNA: TGTGCCAGTAGTCGACGGGGATACACCGGGGAGCTGTTTTTT
CDR3: CASSRRGYTGELFF
D: .
size: few
V: TRBV19
J: TRBJ2-2

DNA: TGTGCCAGCAGGCTTGGGGGAGGGTCCTACAATGAGCAGTTCTTC
CDR3: CASRLGGGSYNEQFF
D: TRBD2
size: few
V: TRBV2
J: TRBJ2-1

DNA: TGTGCCAGCACCCCCTCGCCAGGGACTGGCCTTGGGGAGCAGTACTTC
CDR3: CASTPSPGTGLGEQYF
D: .
size: .
V: TRBV13
J: TRBJ2-7

DNA: TGTGCCAGCAGTTACGCAGGGGCGAATAACTATGGCTACACCTTC
CDR3: CASSYAGANNYGYTF
D: .
size: few
V: TRBV6-5
J: TRBJ1-2

DNA: TGTGCCAGCAGCTTAGATGGCGGTGGAACCTACGAGCAGTACTTC
CDR3: CASSLDGGGTYEQYF
D: .
size: once
V: TRBV7-2
J: TRBJ2-7

DNA: TGTGCCAGCAGTTCGGAGACCGAATCCATCTATGAGCAGTTCTTC
CDR3: CASSSETESIYEQFF
D: .
size: .
V: TRBV28
J: TRBJ2-1

DNA: TGTGCCAGCAGCGTAGGGACGAGAGGCGGGGGGCAAGAGACCCAGTACTTC
CDR3: CASSVGTRGGGQETQYF
D: TRBD2
size: once
V: TRBV9
J: TRBJ2-5

DNA: TGTGCCAGCAGTTTAGGGACTAGCGGGGCCGATCTCTCCTACAATGAGCAGTTCTTC
CDR3: CASSLGTSGADLSYNEQFF
D: TRBD2
size: .
V: TRBV27
J: TRBJ2-1

DNA: TGTGCCAGCAGTTTAACGGCTAGCGGGAGGGGATACGAGCAGTACTTC
CDR3: CASSLTASGRGYEQYF
D: TRBD2
size: .
V: TRBV28
J: TRBJ2-7

DNA: TGTGCCAGTAGTATCACGGGACAGGGAAATCAGCCCCAGCATTTT
CDR3: CASSITGQGNQPQHF
D: TRBD1
size: .
V: TRBV19
J: TRBJ1-5

DNA: TGTGCCAGCCGACTAGCGGGAGGCAATGAGCAGTTCTTC
CDR3: CASRLAGGNEQFF
D: TRBD2
size: .
V: TRBV6-5
J: TRBJ2-1

DNA: TGTGCCAGCAGCGTCGACCGGGACAGGGGGCTTGATGGCTACACCTTC
CDR3: CASSVDRDRGLDGYTF
D: TRBD1
size: once
V: TRBV7-3
J: TRBJ1-2

DNA: TGTGCCAGCAGTGAGGGACACCGCGGCGAGCAGTACTTC
CDR3: CASSEGHRGEQYF
D: .
size: .
V: TRBV6-5
J: TRBJ2-7

DNA: TGTGCCAGTACCAAAGGGACAGGGTACAATGAGCAGTTCTTC
CDR3: CASTKGTGYNEQFF
D: TRBD1
size: .
V: TRBV19
J: TRBJ2-1

DNA: TGTGCCAGCAGCGTAGAATGGGCAGGGACCGGGGAGCTGTTTTTT
CDR3: CASSVEWAGTGELFF
D: .
size: .
V: TRBV9
J: TRBJ2-2

DNA: TGTGCCAGCAGCGTCTCCGGCAGAACAGGGGCGAATGAAAAACTGTTTTTT
CDR3: CASSVSGRTGANEKLFF
D: TRBD1
size: few
V: TRBV9
J: TRBJ1-4

DNA: TGTGCCAGCAGCTTCGGAGGTAGACAGGGGGGAACTGAAGCTTTCTTT
CDR3: CASSFGGRQGGTEAFF
D: TRBD1
size: .
V: TRBV11-1
J: TRBJ1-1

DNA: TGTGCCAGCAATCAACCAGGGGGCCGGTACGAGCAGTACTTC
CDR3: CASNQPGGRYEQYF
D: TRBD1
size: .
V: TRBV6-6
J: TRBJ2-7

DNA: TGTGCCAGCAGGCCCGCGAGTGCCGTTGACTACGAGCAGTACTTC
CDR3: CASRPASAVDYEQYF
D: .
size: few
V: TRBV6-5
J: TRBJ2-7

DNA: TGTGCCAGCAGACGCCAACGGACAGGGAACAACGGGGAGCTGTTTTTT
CDR3: CASRRQRTGNNGELFF
D: TRBD1
size: .
V: TRBV27
J: TRBJ2-2

DNA: TGTGCCAGCACCCGTCACGTAGCGGGAGGAGGGGAGCTGTTTTTT
CDR3: CASTRHVAGGGELFF
D: TRBD2
size: .
V: TRBV9
J: TRBJ2-2

DNA: TGCGCCAGCAGTCGACAGTCTGGTGGCTACACCTTC
CDR3: CASSRQSGGYTF
D: .
size: .
V: TRBV4-3
J: TRBJ1-2

DNA: TGTGCCAGCAGTTACGGACAGCGCCAGCCCCAGCATTTT
CDR3: CASSYGQRQPQHF
D: .
size: .
V: TRBV6-5
J: TRBJ1-5

DNA: TGCAGCGTTGGTAGGGGGCATGAGACCCAGTACTTC
CDR3: CSVGRGHETQYF
D: TRBD1
size: few
V: TRBV29-1
J: TRBJ2-5

DNA: TGTGCCTGGAAAATACAGGGCTCCGGGGAGCTGTTTTTT
CDR3: CAWKIQGSGELFF
D: .
size: .
V: TRBV30
J: TRBJ2-2

DNA: TGCGCCAGCAGCTCGGGACAGGGGGCGACTGAAGCTTTCTTT
CDR3: CASSSGQGATEAFF
D: TRBD1
size: few
V: TRBV5-1
J: TRBJ1-1

DNA: TGTGCCAGCAGGAAAACAGGTAGTACGCAGTATTTT
CDR3: CASRKTGSTQYF
D: .
size: .
V: TRBV28
J: TRBJ2-3

DNA: TGTGCCAGCAGCCCGTCGACTAGCGGGATCGAGCAGTACTTC
CDR3: CASSPSTSGIEQYF
D: TRBD2
size: .
V: TRBV5-4
J: TRBJ2-7

DNA: TGTGCCAGCAGCTCCCACAGGGAACAGTACTTC
CDR3: CASSSHREQYF
D: .
size: .
V: TRBV5-4
J: TRBJ2-7

DNA: TGTGCCAGTAGTATGAATAGCGGGGGAACCTACGAGCAGTACTTC
CDR3: CASSMNSGGTYEQYF
D: TRBD2
size: .
V: TRBV19
J: TRBJ2-7